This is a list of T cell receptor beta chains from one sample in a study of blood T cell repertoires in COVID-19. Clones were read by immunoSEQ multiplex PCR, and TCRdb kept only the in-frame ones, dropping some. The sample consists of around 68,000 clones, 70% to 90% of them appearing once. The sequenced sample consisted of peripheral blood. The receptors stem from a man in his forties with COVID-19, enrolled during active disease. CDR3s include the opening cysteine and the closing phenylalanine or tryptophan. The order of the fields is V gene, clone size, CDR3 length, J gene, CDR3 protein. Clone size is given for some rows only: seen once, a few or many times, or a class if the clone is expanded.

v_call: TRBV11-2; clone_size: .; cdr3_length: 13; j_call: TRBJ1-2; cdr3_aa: CASSPQGAGGYTF
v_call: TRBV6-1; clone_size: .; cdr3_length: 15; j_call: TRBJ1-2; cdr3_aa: CASSEAAGQSYGYTF
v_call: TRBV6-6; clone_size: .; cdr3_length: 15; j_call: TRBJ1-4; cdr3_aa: CASSYSPDRDEKLFF
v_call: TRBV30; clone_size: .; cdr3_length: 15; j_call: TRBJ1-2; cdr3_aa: CAWSLGAVTLYGYTF
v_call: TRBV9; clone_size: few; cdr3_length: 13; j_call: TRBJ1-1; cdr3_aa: CASSVRGDTEAFF
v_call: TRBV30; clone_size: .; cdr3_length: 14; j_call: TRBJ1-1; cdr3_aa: CAWTSGIQNTEAFF
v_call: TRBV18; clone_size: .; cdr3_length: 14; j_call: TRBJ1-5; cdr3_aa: CASSQGNSNQPQHF
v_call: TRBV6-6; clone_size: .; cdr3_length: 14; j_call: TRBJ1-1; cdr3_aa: CASSPGGANTEAFF
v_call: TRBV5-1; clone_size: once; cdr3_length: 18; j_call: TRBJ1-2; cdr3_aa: CASSGERDRFPANYGYTF
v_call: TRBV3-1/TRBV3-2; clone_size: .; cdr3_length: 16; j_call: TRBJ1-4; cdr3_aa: CASSQVIPGSSEKLFF